This T cell receptor (beta chain) was observed in a study of T cells after yellow fever vaccination. In its sample, this clonotype was seen many times. Its antigen is still unknown. Findings and caveats of the study: The study re-detected most primary-vaccination clones after the booster (96% CD4, roughly 91% CD8). CD4 and CD8 compartments shared a small share of clonotypes. Bulk-population clonotypes that are abundant could appear as contaminants in FACS-sorted repertoires.

This CDR3 is built from 12 residues. The V end was cut by 1 base, the J end by 8 bases, with 8 bases between. The germline V gene encodes CDR1 SEHNR and CDR2 FQNEAQ (reference sequence). The study made its TCR cDNA through 5'RACE template switching. That step introduced a universal primer site along with UMIs. MiXCR, run by TCRdb on the 5' RACE reads, gives a single entry per CDR3 protein. The sample lists 500,000 to 650,000 distinct CDR3 sequences, less than 20% seen once, with approximately 15% in the top ten. The receptor's source is a man between 18 and 29 years old who received the YFV17D yellow fever vaccine. The V and J genes are TRBV7-9 and TRBJ1-2; no firm D call. The sample here was PBMCs, taken more than 4 days after the first yellow fever vaccination. The DNA for the CDR3 is TGTGCCAGCAGCTTAGAGGGAGACGGCTACACCTTC. Protein sequence: CASSLEGDGYTF.